This T cell receptor (beta chain) was captured in a study of T cells in Graves' hyperthyroidism and ophthalmopathy. Findings and limits, study-wide: Most clonotypes that expanded in the thyroid above 0.001 also showed up in blood.

This clonotype was detected a few times. What it recognizes is unknown. Unmatched junction bases numbered 7, after V lost 5 bases and J lost 7 bases. Germline V gene sequence: CDR1 MDHEN, CDR2 SYDVKM. This CDR3 has 14 amino acids. RNA transcripts provided the source from which TCR beta CDR3 regions were amplified. During a first-round RT-PCR of the TCR CDR3, the HTBI primer set was used. TCRdb passed the multiplex PCR reads through MiXCR, listing each CDR3 protein once. In the table there are more than 350,000 distinct CDR3 sequences, roughly a sixth of which are singletons. This clonotype was sampled from a woman aged 30 to 39 with Graves' hyperthyroidism that later progressed to Graves' ophthalmopathy. The chain carries TRBV28 and TRBJ1-4, with TRBD1 identical over 7 bases. The sequenced material came from blood. DNA of the CDR3: TGTGCCAGCAGTCCGGACAGGTTTGGTGAAAAACTGTTTTTT. Its translation: CASSPDRFGEKLFF.